These 2 T cell receptor beta chains originate from one sample sequenced in a study of blood T cell repertoires in COVID-19. Method: immunoSEQ multiplex PCR; TCRdb's copy keeps in-frame clones and lacks some. The data hold 65,000 to 85,000 clones, with roughly 90% observed a single time. Sequencing was carried out using peripheral blood. The receptors come from a man in his forties or fifties with active COVID-19.

This sequence joins TRBV2 and TRBJ1-1; TRBD1 is a possible D gene (5 bases). The CDR3 is 16 amino acids. CDR1 is SNHLY and CDR2 is FYNNEI in the germline V gene. The V and J ends lost 6 bases and 0 bases respectively, with 17 bases between them. CDR3 in amino acids: CASRPTEPTMNTEAFF. The CDR3 DNA reads as TGTGCCAGCAGACCGACAGAACCCACCATGAACACTGAAGCTTTCTTT.

This clone was detected once. The chain couples TRBV7-2 to TRBJ2-7; D is undetermined. The CDR3 contains 13 residues. V was shortened by 3 bases and J by 0 bases, with 6 bases between the two germline ends. Germline V gene lookup returns CDR1 SGHTA and CDR2 FQGNSA. The CDR3 region has the DNA TGTGCCAGCAGCTTCAGAATCTCCTACGAGCAGTACTTC. Its protein is CASSFRISYEQYF.